This T cell receptor beta chain appears in the sequencing data of a study of blood T cell dynamics during melanoma immunotherapy. As to time point: pre-treatment baseline. Assay used: immunoSEQ multiplex PCR; TCRdb lists only in-frame clones, some missing. The table has 9,500 to 11,000 clones, approximately 91% seen once. The CDR3 is made up of 16 amino acids. V dropped 1 base and J dropped 3 bases, with 15 bases sitting between them. Germline assignment: CDR1 MGHRA and CDR2 YSYEKL. J is TRBJ2-5 and V is TRBV4-1, with D possibly TRBD1 on 5 matching bases. This TCR derives from a human donor with melanoma. The sample in question was blood, obtained from a patient treated with checkpoint blockade. CDR3 DNA sequence: TGCGCCAGCAGCCAAGTGCCCCAGGGCAGAAAAGAGACCCAGTACTTC. It specifies CASSQVPQGRKETQYF.